This T cell receptor beta chain appears in the sequencing data of a study of T cell repertoires in aging, cancer and after chemotherapy. This clonotype was observed a handful of times. The V segment lost 6 bases and the J segment 8 bases; nucleotides outside the gene matches: 5. This CDR3 comprises 13 residues. Looked up from germline, CDR1 is DFQATT and CDR2 is SNEGSKA (reference sequence). A mixed TRB-A/B primer pool amplified rearranged TRB by multiplex touch-down PCR. Using its own MiXCR run on the multiplex PCR reads, TCRdb lists one record per CDR3 protein. The sample has 2,000 or so distinct CDR3 sequences; 30% to 35% are singletons. The template was genomic DNA from peripheral blood, not RNA.

The specimen sequenced was blood. V is TRBV20-1 and J is TRBJ1-6, with 9 bases that match TRBD1. The origin of this receptor is a human donor with a blood cancer. The CDR3 DNA follows: TGCAGTGCCCCGGGACAGGGCGATTCACCCCTCCACTTT. Its translation is CSAPGQGDSPLHF.